The 14 T cell receptor beta chains presented below share a single source sample, sequenced in a study of early T cells in non-severe SARS-CoV-2 infection. TCRdb passed the 5' RACE reads through MiXCR, listing each CDR3 protein once. The sample contains roughly 100,000 distinct CDR3 sequences, 12% to 15% of which appear only once. Source material: whole blood. These receptors all stem from an adult who was a healthcare worker with PCR-confirmed SARS-CoV-2 infection or an uninfected control (not recorded which).

The chain joins TRBV7-9 to TRBJ1-3, with D uncertain. The V gene's germline CDR1 is SEHNR and CDR2 FQNEAQ (reference sequence). The CDR3 loop spans 16 amino acids. V lost 1 base, J lost 6 bases, and 16 bases lay in between. As DNA, the CDR3 is TGTGCCAGCAGCTTAGGCCTACCGATCCTGGAAAACACCATATATTTT. This sequence encodes CASSLGLPILENTIYF.

This rearrangement joins TRBV9 to TRBJ2-4; D is uncertain. Trimming stripped 0 bases from V and 6 bases from J, with 10 bases between. CDR3 length equals 14 residues. From germline, CDR1 is SGDLS and CDR2 YYNGEE. The CDR3 DNA reads as TGTGCCAGCAGCGTAGGCTCAGCGCGAAACATTCAGTACTTC. Translation: CASSVGSARNIQYF. The full variable domain, with the rest looked up from reference TRBV9 and TRBJ2-4, is DSGVTQTPKHLITATGQRVTLRCSPRSGDLSVYWYQQSLDQGLQFLIQYYNGEERAKGNILERFSAQQFPDLHSELNLSSLELGDSALYFCASSVGSARNIQYFGAGTRLSVL.

This rearrangement joins TRBV6-6 to TRBJ1-4; 11 bases fit TRBD1. The germline V gene encodes CDR1 MNHNY and CDR2 SVGAGI (reference sequence). V trimming: 6 bases; J trimming: 7 bases; junction bases outside the gene matches: 10. This CDR3 is built from 16 residues. The CDR3 reads CASRNTQGTGGEKLFF. The CDR3 bases are TGTGCCAGCAGAAATACGCAGGGGACAGGGGGTGAAAAACTGTTTTTT.

This clonotype came up many times. This chain joins TRBV5-1 and TRBJ1-2, with a weak D call TRBD1 (5 bases). The V end was cut by 0 bases, the J end by 4 bases, with 7 bases between. The germline V gene encodes CDR1 SGHRS and CDR2 YFSETQ. This CDR3 has 13 amino acids. CDR3 sequence: CASSLGDRYGYTF. CDR3 sequence (DNA): TGCGCCAGCAGCTTGGGGGACCGCTATGGCTACACCTTC.

This rearrangement joins TRBV18 to TRBJ1-5, with a weak D call TRBD1 (5 bases). Germline CDR1 and CDR2: KGHSH and LQKENI. Between the trimmed V and J ends, which lost 2 bases and 4 bases, there was a span of 12 bases. The CDR3 loop spans 15 amino acids. The CDR3 nucleotides are TGTGCCAGCTCACCAATTGGTGGGGGAAATCAGCCCCAGCATTTT. As protein: CASSPIGGGNQPQHF. Full variable domain (outside the CDR3, taken from reference TRBV18 and TRBJ1-5): NAGVMQNPRHLVRRRGQEARLRCSPMKGHSHVYWYRQLPEEGLKFMVYLQKENIIDESGMPKERFSAEFPKEGPSILRIQQVVRGDSAAYFCASSPIGGGNQPQHFGDGTRLSIL.

V gene TRBV9 combines with J gene TRBJ2-6; D unclear. The CDR3 loop spans 16 amino acids. CDR1 is SGDLS, CDR2 YYNGEE, per germline. Trimming removed 4 bases from V and 0 bases from J, with 11 bases in between. In DNA, the CDR3 is TGTGCCAGCAGCATATTCGAGAGCTCTGGGGCCAACGTCCTGACTTTC. It yields the protein CASSIFESSGANVLTF.

This clonotype was picked up a small number of times. CDR3 loop: CAISELGGRGDNEQFF. For the CDR3, the DNA is TGTGCCATCAGTGAGTTGGGGGGCAGGGGCGACAATGAGCAGTTCTTC. This chain links TRBV10-3 with TRBJ2-1, with D perhaps assigned TRBD1 or TRBD2 (6 bases each). This CDR3 contains 16 residues. The V gene's germline CDR1 is ENHRY and CDR2 SYGVKD. Trimming took off 1 base at V and 5 bases at J, with 15 bases between the two ends.

In the case of this clonotype: A read error may produce the germline difference seen at one junction end. The chain carries TRBV12-3 or TRBV12-4 and TRBJ1-2, with TRBD1 matching over 7 bases. CDR3 length equals 14 residues. Here the CDR3 DNA reads TGTGTCAGCCAGCAGTCCGACAGGGATTATGGCTACACCTTC. As protein: CVSQQSDRDYGYTF.

V usage is TRBV6-6 and J usage is TRBJ1-5; D is unclear. Trimming left V 0 bases short and J 6 bases short, with 6 bases between. The germline V gene encodes CDR1 MNHNY and CDR2 SVGAGI (reference sequence). The CDR3 contains 13 residues. Here the CDR3 reads CASSYSWGQPQHF. The CDR3 nucleotides read TGTGCCAGCAGTTACTCGTGGGGTCAGCCCCAGCATTTT.

This rearrangement joins TRBV9 to TRBJ2-5; D might be TRBD1 (6 bases). The germline CDR1 and CDR2 sequences are SGDLS and YYNGEE. V was pared by 3 bases and J by 0 bases, with 18 bases between. The CDR3 spans 17 residues. CDR3 sequence (DNA): TGTGCCAGCAGCGCAAATACACCCGGGACAAACCAAGAGACCCAGTACTTC. It is translated as CASSANTPGTNQETQYF.

This clonotype was recorded at least ten times. J is TRBJ1-1 and V is TRBV7-9; D call uncertain. The CDR3 sequence is 15 residues long. Germline V gene data show CDR1 as SEHNR and CDR2 as FQNEAQ (reference sequence). Trimming removed 5 bases at V and 1 base at J, with 14 bases between. CDR3 nucleotides: TGTGCCAGCAGCCACCCCGACCGACGGAACACTGAAGCTTTCTTT. Encoded protein: CASSHPDRRNTEAFF.

This clonotype was recorded a few times. J is TRBJ2-1 and V is TRBV9, with TRBD2 identical over 9 bases. CDR1 is SGDLS, CDR2 YYNGEE, per germline. Unmatched junction bases numbered 17, after V lost 0 bases and J lost 4 bases. The CDR3 loop spans 20 amino acids. This CDR3 is CASSVDPPGAGGHPYNEQFF. The CDR3 DNA reads as TGTGCCAGCAGCGTAGATCCCCCGGGAGCGGGGGGCCATCCTTACAATGAGCAGTTCTTC.

The chain couples TRBV9 to TRBJ2-2, with 8 positions matching TRBD1. The CDR3 consists of 15 residues. Germline loops: CDR1 SGDLS, CDR2 YYNGEE. Losses at the gene ends were 3 bases for V and 7 bases for J; bases not matched to a gene: 8. CDR3: CASSELSGGGGELFF. CDR3 coding DNA: TGTGCCAGCAGCGAACTTTCAGGGGGCGGCGGGGAGCTGTTTTTT.

The gene calls are TRBV9 and TRBJ1-1; tentatively, D is TRBD1 (6 bases). This CDR3 contains 13 residues. Germline-derived CDR1 and CDR2 are SGDLS and YYNGEE. Trimming left V 2 bases short and J 5 bases short, with 10 bases between. This CDR3 reads CASSVQGGTEAFF. CDR3 DNA sequence: TGTGCCAGCAGCGTCCAAGGGGGGACTGAAGCTTTCTTT.